This TCR beta chain was documented in a study of T cells in Graves' hyperthyroidism and ophthalmopathy. Whole-study results and caveats: Within blood appeared most thyroid clonotypes that had expanded above 0.001.

RNA transcripts provided the source from which TCR beta CDR3 regions were amplified. Researchers ran a first-round RT-PCR on the TCR CDR3 using the HTBI primer set. From the multiplex PCR reads, TCRdb called clonotypes with MiXCR, one entry per CDR3 protein. The repertoire holds roughly 570,000 distinct CDR3 sequences, with around 45% as singletons. Trimming took 6 bases from V and 4 from J; bases not matched to a gene: 12. CDR3 length equals 16 residues. Worth noting for this clonotype: Its specificity is unknown.

Together with thyroid ultrasound, orbital computed tomography, serum thyroxine and TRAb, clinical symptoms were used for diagnoses. The sequencing input was peripheral blood or thyroid tissue (not recorded which). The genes are TRBV12-3 or TRBV12-4 and TRBJ2-3, with 8 bases matching TRBD2. The origin of this receptor is an adult woman with Graves' disease, either hyperthyroidism or ophthalmopathy (not recorded which). In nucleotides, the CDR3 is TGTGCCAGCAGCCCCTTAACGGGAGGGCCCGCAGATACGCAGTATTTT. Translated: CASSPLTGGPADTQYF.